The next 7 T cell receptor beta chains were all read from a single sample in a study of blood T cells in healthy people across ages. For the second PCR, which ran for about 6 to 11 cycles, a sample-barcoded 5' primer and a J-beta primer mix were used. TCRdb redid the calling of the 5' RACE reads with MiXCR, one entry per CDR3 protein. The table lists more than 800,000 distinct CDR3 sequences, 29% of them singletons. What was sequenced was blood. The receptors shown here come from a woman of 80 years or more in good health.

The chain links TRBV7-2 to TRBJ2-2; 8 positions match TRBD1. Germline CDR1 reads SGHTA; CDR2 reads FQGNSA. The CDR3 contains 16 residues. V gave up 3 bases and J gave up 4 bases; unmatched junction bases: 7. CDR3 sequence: CASSFMVRGRTGELFF. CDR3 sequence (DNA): TGTGCCAGCAGCTTTATGGTCAGGGGGCGCACCGGGGAGCTGTTTTTT.

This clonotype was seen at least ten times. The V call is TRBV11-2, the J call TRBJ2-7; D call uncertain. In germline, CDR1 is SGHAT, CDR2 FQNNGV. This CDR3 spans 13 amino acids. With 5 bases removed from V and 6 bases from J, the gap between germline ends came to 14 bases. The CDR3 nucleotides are TGTGCCAGCAGCCTAAGTACCCGGGTCGAGCAGTACTTC. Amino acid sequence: CASSLSTRVEQYF.

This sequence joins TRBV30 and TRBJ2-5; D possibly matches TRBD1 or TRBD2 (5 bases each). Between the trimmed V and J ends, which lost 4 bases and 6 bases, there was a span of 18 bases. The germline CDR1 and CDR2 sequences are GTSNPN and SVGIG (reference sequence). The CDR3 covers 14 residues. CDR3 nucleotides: TGTGCCTGGAACCTTCGGGGCAATGTGAAGACCCAGTACTTC. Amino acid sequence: CAWNLRGNVKTQYF.

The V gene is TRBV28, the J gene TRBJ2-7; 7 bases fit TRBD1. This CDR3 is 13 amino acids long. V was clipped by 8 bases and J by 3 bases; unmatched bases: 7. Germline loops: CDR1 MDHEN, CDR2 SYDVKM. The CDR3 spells CASDGQENYEQYF. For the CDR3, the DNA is TGTGCCAGCGACGGACAGGAGAACTACGAGCAGTACTTC.

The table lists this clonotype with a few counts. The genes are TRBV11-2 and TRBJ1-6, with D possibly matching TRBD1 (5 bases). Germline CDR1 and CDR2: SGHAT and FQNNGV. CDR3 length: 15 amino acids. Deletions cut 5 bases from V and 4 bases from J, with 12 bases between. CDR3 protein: CASSVGDQYNSPLHF. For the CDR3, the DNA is TGTGCCAGCAGCGTAGGGGACCAATATAATTCACCCCTCCACTTT.

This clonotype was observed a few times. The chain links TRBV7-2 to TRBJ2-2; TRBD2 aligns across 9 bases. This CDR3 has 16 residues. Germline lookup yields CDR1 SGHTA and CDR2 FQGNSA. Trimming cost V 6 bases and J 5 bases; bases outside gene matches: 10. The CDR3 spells CASRQTGGGATGELFF. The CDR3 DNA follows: TGTGCCAGCAGACAGACTGGCGGGGGGGCGACCGGGGAGCTGTTTTTT.

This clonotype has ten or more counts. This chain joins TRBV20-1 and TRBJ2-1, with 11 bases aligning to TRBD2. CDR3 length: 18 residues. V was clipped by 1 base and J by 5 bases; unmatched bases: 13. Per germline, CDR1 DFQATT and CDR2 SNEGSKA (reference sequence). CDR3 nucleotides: TGCAGTGCTAGAGCCCCACCCCTAGCGGGGGGTTATGACAATGAGCAGTTCTTC. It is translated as CSARAPPLAGGYDNEQFF.